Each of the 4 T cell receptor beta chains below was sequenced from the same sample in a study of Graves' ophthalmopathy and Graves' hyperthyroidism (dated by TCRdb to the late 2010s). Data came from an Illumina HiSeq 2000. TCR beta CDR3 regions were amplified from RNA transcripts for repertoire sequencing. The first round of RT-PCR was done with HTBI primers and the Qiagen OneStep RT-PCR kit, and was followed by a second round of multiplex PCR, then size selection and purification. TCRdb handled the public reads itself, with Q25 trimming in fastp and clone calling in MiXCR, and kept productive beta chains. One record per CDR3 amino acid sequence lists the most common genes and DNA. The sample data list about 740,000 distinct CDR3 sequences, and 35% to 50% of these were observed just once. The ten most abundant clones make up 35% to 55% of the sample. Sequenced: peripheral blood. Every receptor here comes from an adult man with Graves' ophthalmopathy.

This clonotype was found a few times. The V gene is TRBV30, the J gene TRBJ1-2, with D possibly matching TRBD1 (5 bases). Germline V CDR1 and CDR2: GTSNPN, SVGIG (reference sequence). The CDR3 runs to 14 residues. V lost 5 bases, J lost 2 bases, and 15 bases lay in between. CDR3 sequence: CAWAEGPKNYGYTF. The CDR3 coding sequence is TGTGCCTGGGCGGAGGGACCGAAAAACTATGGCTACACCTTC.

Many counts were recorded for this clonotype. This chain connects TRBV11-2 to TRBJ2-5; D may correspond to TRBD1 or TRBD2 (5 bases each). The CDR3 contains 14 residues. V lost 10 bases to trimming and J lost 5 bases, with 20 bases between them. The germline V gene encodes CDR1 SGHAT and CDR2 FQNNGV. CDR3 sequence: CATSKRGGGETQYF. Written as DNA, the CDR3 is TGTGCCACCTCTAAGAGGGGCGGCGGGGAGACCCAGTACTTC.

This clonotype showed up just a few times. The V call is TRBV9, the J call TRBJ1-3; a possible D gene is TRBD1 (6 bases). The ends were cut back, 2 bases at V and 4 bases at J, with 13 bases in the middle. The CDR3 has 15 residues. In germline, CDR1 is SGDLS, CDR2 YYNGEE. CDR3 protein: CASSVGTGRGNTIYF. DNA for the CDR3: TGTGCCAGCAGCGTGGGAACAGGGAGAGGAAACACCATATATTTT.

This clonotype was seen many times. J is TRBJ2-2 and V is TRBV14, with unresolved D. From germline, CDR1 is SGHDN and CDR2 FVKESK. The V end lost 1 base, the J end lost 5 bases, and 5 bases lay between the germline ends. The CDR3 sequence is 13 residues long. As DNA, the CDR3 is TGTGCCAGCAGCCAAGTACGGACCGGGGAGCTGTTTTTT. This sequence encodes CASSQVRTGELFF.